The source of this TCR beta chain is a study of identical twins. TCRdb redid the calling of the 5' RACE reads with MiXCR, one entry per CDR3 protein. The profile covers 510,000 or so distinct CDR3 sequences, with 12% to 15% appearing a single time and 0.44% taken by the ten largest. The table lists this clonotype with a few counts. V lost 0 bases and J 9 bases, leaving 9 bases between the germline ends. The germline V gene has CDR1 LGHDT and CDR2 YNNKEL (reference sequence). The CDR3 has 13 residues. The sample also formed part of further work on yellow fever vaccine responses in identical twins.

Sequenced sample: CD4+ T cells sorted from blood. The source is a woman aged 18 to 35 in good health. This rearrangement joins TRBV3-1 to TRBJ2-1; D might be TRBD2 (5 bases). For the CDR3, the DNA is TGTGCCAGCAGCCAAGATTGGCGGGTTGAGCAGTTCTTC. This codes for CASSQDWRVEQFF.